Here is one T cell receptor (beta chain) with its context. Its specificity is unknown. The treatment: oral pan-JAK inhibitor, 5-10 mg twice daily. The entry originates in a study of CD8+ T cells in alopecia areata. Whole-study findings and limits: For baseline CD8+ expansion, any link to response stays uncertain with one nonresponder. With tofacitinib ongoing, many expanded lesional clones persisted in both scalp and blood.

After isolation, RNA underwent reverse transcription to generate cDNA as the sequencing template. Sequencing was performed with immunoSEQ multiplex PCR; in TCRdb, only in-frame clones are kept and a portion is missing. The sample holds some 190,000 clones, roughly three fifths seen once. The sequence derives from a human donor with alopecia areata. This specimen was CD4+ T cells sorted from blood, taken at week 4, from a patient treated with tofacitinib.

The chain's CDR3 is CASSEAGRGRLTYEQYF. Written as DNA, the CDR3 is TGTGCCAGCAGTGAAGCAGGAAGGGGGCGGTTAACCTACGAGCAGTACTTC. The chain uses TRBV6-1 and TRBJ2-7; 7 positions match TRBD1. CDR3 length: 17 residues. After removal of 0 bases from V and 2 bases from J, the junction contained 10 bases not matched to a gene. Germline V gene lookup returns CDR1 MNHNS and CDR2 SASEGT.